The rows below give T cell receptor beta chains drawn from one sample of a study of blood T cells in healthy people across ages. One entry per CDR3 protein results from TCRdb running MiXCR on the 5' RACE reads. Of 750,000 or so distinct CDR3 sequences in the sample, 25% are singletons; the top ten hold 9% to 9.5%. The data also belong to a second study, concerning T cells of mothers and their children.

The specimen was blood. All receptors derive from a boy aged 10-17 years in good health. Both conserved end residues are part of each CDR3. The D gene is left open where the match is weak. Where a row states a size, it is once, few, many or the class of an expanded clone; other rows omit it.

CDR3 protein: CSARKSSYEQYF
CDR3 DNA: TGCAGTGCTAGGAAGAGCTCCTACGAGCAGTACTTC
clone size: .
V gene: TRBV20-1
J gene: TRBJ2-7
D gene: .

CDR3 protein: CASSLVPGQGNIEQYF
CDR3 DNA: TGTGCCAGCAGCTTGGTTCCGGGACAGGGGAATATCGAGCAGTACTTC
clone size: once
V gene: TRBV5-4
J gene: TRBJ2-7
D gene: TRBD1

CDR3 protein: CATGKNQETQYF
CDR3 DNA: TGTGCCACCGGTAAAAACCAAGAGACCCAGTACTTC
clone size: .
V gene: TRBV6-2/TRBV6-3
J gene: TRBJ2-5
D gene: .

CDR3 protein: CASSSRTGPYNEQFF
CDR3 DNA: TGCGCCAGCAGCTCGCGGACAGGGCCCTACAATGAGCAGTTCTTC
clone size: .
V gene: TRBV5-1
J gene: TRBJ2-1
D gene: TRBD1

CDR3 protein: CASSLQGGHEQFF
CDR3 DNA: TGTGCCAGCAGCCTACAGGGAGGGCATGAGCAGTTCTTC
clone size: .
V gene: TRBV9
J gene: TRBJ2-1
D gene: .

CDR3 protein: CSARDEDRPIAKNIQYF
CDR3 DNA: TGCAGTGCTAGAGATGAAGACAGGCCAATAGCCAAAAACATTCAGTACTTC
clone size: .
V gene: TRBV20-1
J gene: TRBJ2-4
D gene: .

CDR3 protein: CASSAGTDLVSTEAFF
CDR3 DNA: TGCGCCAGCAGCGCCGGGACAGACCTTGTGAGCACTGAAGCTTTCTTT
clone size: few
V gene: TRBV5-1
J gene: TRBJ1-1
D gene: TRBD1

CDR3 protein: CASRKAGAALYEQYF
CDR3 DNA: TGTGCCAGCAGGAAGGCGGGGGCTGCACTCTACGAGCAGTACTTC
clone size: .
V gene: TRBV13
J gene: TRBJ2-7
D gene: .

CDR3 protein: CASSYTDYIQYF
CDR3 DNA: TGTGCCAGCAGTTACACTGATTACATTCAGTACTTC
clone size: few
V gene: TRBV6-6
J gene: TRBJ2-4
D gene: .

CDR3 protein: CSAGTGTTGELFF
CDR3 DNA: TGCAGCGCAGGGACAGGAACCACCGGGGAGCTGTTTTTT
clone size: .
V gene: TRBV29-1
J gene: TRBJ2-2
D gene: TRBD1

CDR3 protein: CASRAAGQGDLGYTF
CDR3 DNA: TGCGCCAGCAGGGCCGCGGGACAGGGGGATTTAGGCTACACCTTC
clone size: few
V gene: TRBV5-1
J gene: TRBJ1-2
D gene: TRBD1

CDR3 protein: CASSPLDEQFF
CDR3 DNA: TGTGCCAGCAGCCCCCTCGATGAGCAGTTCTTC
clone size: few
V gene: TRBV7-2
J gene: TRBJ2-1
D gene: .

CDR3 protein: CSARVNTGAGGNQPQHF
CDR3 DNA: TGCAGTGCTAGAGTTAATACGGGGGCCGGGGGCAATCAGCCCCAGCATTTT
clone size: .
V gene: TRBV20-1
J gene: TRBJ1-5
D gene: .

CDR3 protein: CASSIAGTSGQETQYF
CDR3 DNA: TGTGCCAGCAGCATAGCGGGGACTAGCGGGCAAGAGACCCAGTACTTC
clone size: .
V gene: TRBV7-2
J gene: TRBJ2-5
D gene: TRBD2

CDR3 protein: CASSYTGTSYEQYF
CDR3 DNA: TGTGCCAGCAGTTATACCGGGACTAGCTACGAGCAGTACTTC
clone size: .
V gene: TRBV11-2
J gene: TRBJ2-7
D gene: TRBD2

CDR3 protein: CSARVVGYTEAFF
CDR3 DNA: TGCAGTGCTAGAGTGGTTGGGTACACTGAAGCTTTCTTT
clone size: .
V gene: TRBV20-1
J gene: TRBJ1-1
D gene: .

CDR3 protein: CASSTKDRGILGYTF
CDR3 DNA: TGTGCCAGCAGCACAAAGGACAGGGGAATTTTAGGCTACACCTTC
clone size: few
V gene: TRBV13
J gene: TRBJ1-2
D gene: TRBD1

CDR3 protein: CASSQTAGGWSEQYF
CDR3 DNA: TGTGCCAGCAGTCAAACAGCGGGAGGTTGGAGCGAGCAGTACTTC
clone size: .
V gene: TRBV27
J gene: TRBJ2-7
D gene: TRBD2

CDR3 protein: CASSTDTGLSCEQYF
CDR3 DNA: TGTGCCAGCAGCACTGACACCGGGCTCTCCTGCGAGCAGTACTTC
clone size: .
V gene: TRBV28
J gene: TRBJ2-7
D gene: .

CDR3 protein: CASSAQTGWGETQYF
CDR3 DNA: TGTGCCAGCAGCGCTCAGACAGGGTGGGGGGAGACCCAGTACTTC
clone size: few
V gene: TRBV7-2
J gene: TRBJ2-5
D gene: TRBD1

CDR3 protein: CASRKTGAGDTQYF
CDR3 DNA: TGTGCCAGCAGAAAGACAGGGGCTGGAGATACGCAGTATTTT
clone size: once
V gene: TRBV9
J gene: TRBJ2-3
D gene: TRBD1

CDR3 protein: CASSRFGSSYEQYF
CDR3 DNA: TGTGCCAGCAGTAGATTCGGGAGCTCCTACGAGCAGTACTTC
clone size: .
V gene: TRBV7-8
J gene: TRBJ2-7
D gene: .